The rows below give T cell receptor beta chains drawn from one sample of a study of blood T cell repertoires in COVID-19. The assay was immunoSEQ multiplex PCR, and TCRdb's table has in-frame clones only and misses some. The sample shows about 75,000 clones, approximately 79% of them seen only once. The sample taken for sequencing was peripheral blood. The source of these receptors is an elderly woman with active or convalescent COVID-19. Each CDR3 is given with its conserved first and last residue.

V gene	J gene	CDR3 protein
TRBV6-5	TRBJ2-5	CASSPGGMQETQYF
TRBV21-1	TRBJ2-7	CASSPRGFLTGHEQYF
TRBV28	TRBJ2-3	CASSSRVNTQYF
TRBV5-4	TRBJ2-3	CASSSNFRRADTQYF
TRBV7-6	TRBJ2-2	CASRGGLHTGELFF
TRBV7-3	TRBJ2-7	CASLGRGETYEQYF
TRBV5-4	TRBJ2-3	CASSLGTSQDTQYF
TRBV18	TRBJ2-1	CASSPPRGKSYNEQFF
TRBV27	TRBJ2-1	CASSLGAWLAVDYNEQFF
TRBV10-1	TRBJ2-1	CASSENPSGGFEQFF
TRBV18	TRBJ2-7	CASSRDRGTYEQYF
TRBV9	TRBJ2-1	CASSVGVGGGVNEQFF
TRBV14	TRBJ1-5	CASSQEENQPQHF
TRBV29-1	TRBJ2-7	CSVDEGQGLSYEQYF
TRBV6-6	TRBJ2-5	CASSYPGEQETQYF
TRBV7-2	TRBJ2-2	CASSLELLTNTGELFF
TRBV19	TRBJ1-1	CATSPGGWSTEAFF
TRBV7-2	TRBJ2-7	CASSRNQRGYIYEQYF
TRBV11-2	TRBJ2-3	CASSSQRTGGTDTQYF
TRBV6-5	TRBJ2-1	CASSYKVVRGEQFF
TRBV7-9	TRBJ2-3	CASSLGQGFNTQYF
TRBV10-1	TRBJ2-7	CASSEVTTGGLSEQYF
TRBV10-3	TRBJ2-7	CAIRDPGQGGYEQYF
TRBV4-3	TRBJ2-3	CASSQEWVHSSGGGTDTQYF
TRBV5-4	TRBJ2-7	CASSLGLAGGGYEQYF
TRBV28	TRBJ2-7	CASTGSLTYEQYF
TRBV29-1	TRBJ2-7	CSADRASLYEQYF
TRBV9	TRBJ2-1	CASSAPQGAYNEQFF
TRBV6-1	TRBJ2-7	CASSDAKGVGRRTYEQYF
TRBV19	TRBJ1-2	CASSRNPPGQGGDGYTF
TRBV7-2	TRBJ1-2	CASTRDTQSYGYTF
TRBV28	TRBJ1-5	CASSEIQGYPFSNQPQHF
TRBV27	TRBJ1-6	CASRAGTGGHRSPLHF
TRBV10-3	TRBJ1-6	CAISEEGGPLHF
TRBV29-1	TRBJ2-1	CSVERGVYEQFF
TRBV4-2	TRBJ1-5	CASSQGTGTQNQPQHF
TRBV2	TRBJ1-6	CASRTENSYNSPLHF
TRBV6-1	TRBJ2-5	CASSEWGLAGVETQYF
TRBV9	TRBJ2-3	CASSVSGTKQEGSQYF
TRBV25-1	TRBJ2-7	CASSFREGYEQYF
TRBV20-1	TRBJ1-2	CSASQGSNNYGYTF
TRBV7-2	TRBJ2-7	CASSPTSGGDYEQYF
TRBV10-3	TRBJ1-2	CASLRGTGAYGYTF
TRBV5-6	TRBJ2-1	CASSLGLAGAYGEQFF
TRBV3-1/TRBV3-2	TRBJ2-7	CAKNRGSLRGHSYEQYF
TRBV3-1/TRBV3-2	TRBJ2-5	CASSPEISRETQYF
TRBV15	TRBJ1-4	CATSREGGATNEKLFF
TRBV7-6	TRBJ2-7	CASSQVVSGISYEQYF
TRBV5-5	TRBJ2-2	CASSPRLAGGQNTGELFF
TRBV19	TRBJ2-2	CASSIQGSGTGELFF
TRBV5-1	TRBJ1-4	CASSLDDREKLFF
TRBV6-5	TRBJ2-5	CASSYSNFGETQYF
TRBV28	TRBJ1-1	CASDVGTGGFTEAFF
TRBV6-2/TRBV6-3	TRBJ1-6	CASSYSVLDAGPGHNSPLHF
TRBV5-6	TRBJ1-2	CASSLLTGLGYGYTF
TRBV7-2	TRBJ2-7	CASSLLESSYEQYF
TRBV7-9	TRBJ2-7	CASSLDLALTSYEQYF